The source of this T cell receptor beta chain is a study of blood T cells in healthy people across ages. As concerns this clonotype: Its antigen is not known.

The second PCR ran 7 to 11 cycles with a sample-barcoded 5' primer and J-beta primers. TCRdb called the 5' RACE reads again in MiXCR, with one record for every CDR3 protein. Of around 670,000 distinct CDR3 sequences listed, under 30% were seen once; the top ten hold about a sixth. The CDR3 is made up of 14 amino acids. V lost 7 bases and J lost 2; bases outside the gene matches: 7. In germline, CDR1 is MDHEN, CDR2 SYDVKM. Overall study findings and caveats: Researchers report that TCR beta diversity correlated strongly with naive T cell percentage.

This chain connects TRBV28 to TRBJ2-5, with 7 bases identical to TRBD2. The receptor's source is a woman older than 75 in good health. The sample taken for sequencing was blood. The CDR3 region has the DNA TGTGCCAGCAAGAGAAGGGAGGGGCAAGAGACCCAGTACTTC. It translates to CASKRREGQETQYF.